This is a list of T cell receptor beta chains from one sample in a study of OX40 agonist ivuxolimab in advanced cancers. Clones were sequenced by immunoSEQ multiplex PCR, and TCRdb holds only the in-frame ones, with some missing. The table lists around 35,000 clones, roughly nine tenths of them singletons. This specimen was CD4+ or CD8+ T cells sorted from blood, taken in a trial of the OX40 agonist ivuxolimab. The receptors shown here come from an adult with an advanced solid tumor such as melanoma, head and neck, liver or kidney cancer. The CDR3 runs from the conserved cysteine through the conserved F or W. A D gene is named only where the DNA matches it firmly. Clone sizes are given selectively: once, few, many, or a class where the clone is expanded.

>TRBJ1-1|TRBV5-8|.|.
TGTGCCAGCAGCTTGGCAGGGGCGGGTGTTGGGAGCGCTGAAGCTTTCTTT
CASSLAGAGVGSAEAFF
>TRBJ2-7|TRBV18|.|.
TGTGCCAGCTCACCAGGGGGATCGGGGGGCGAAGAGCAGTACTTC
CASSPGGSGGEEQYF
>TRBJ1-1|TRBV10-3|.|TRBD1
TGTGCCATCAGTGGCCCGGGACAGGGGAGGACTGAAGCTTTCTTT
CAISGPGQGRTEAFF
>TRBJ1-1|TRBV6-5|.|TRBD1
TGTGCCAGCAGTTACTCGGGGGGACAGGGGGCGAAGGCTTTCTTT
CASSYSGGQGAKAFF
>TRBJ2-1|TRBV7-2|.|TRBD2
TGTGCCAGCAGCCTAAGGGGGACTAGCGGTCGGGCGAATGAGCAGTTCTTC
CASSLRGTSGRANEQFF
>TRBJ1-3|TRBV9|.|.
TGTGCCAGCAGCTCAAGAACAGGGAGTGGAAACACCATATATTTT
CASSSRTGSGNTIYF
>TRBJ1-2|TRBV19|.|.
TGTGCCAGTAGTGTCCAGGGTTTGAACTATGGCTACACCTTC
CASSVQGLNYGYTF
>TRBJ1-2|TRBV5-2|.|.
TGCGCCAGCAGCCAAGATCCGGCTAACTATGGCTACACCTTC
CASSQDPANYGYTF
>TRBJ2-5|TRBV9|.|TRBD1
TGTGCCAGCAGCAGACAGGGAAAGCAGTACTTC
CASSRQGKQYF
>TRBJ2-7|TRBV7-6|.|.
TGTGCCAGCAGCTTACCCGGGGCCTCCTACGAGCAGTACTTC
CASSLPGASYEQYF
>TRBJ1-5|TRBV5-1|.|.
TGCGCCAGCAGCTTGGACAGCCTAGCGAATCAGCCCCAGCATTTT
CASSLDSLANQPQHF
>TRBJ2-1|TRBV6-5|.|TRBD1
TGTGCCAGCAGCCGACAGGGGAATGAGCAGTTCTTC
CASSRQGNEQFF
>TRBJ2-1|TRBV4-2|few|TRBD2
TGTGCCAGCAGCCAAGACACGGCGGGGGGGTATAATGAGCAGTTCTTC
CASSQDTAGGYNEQFF
>TRBJ2-2|TRBV4-1|.|.
TGCGCCAGCAGCCAAGACCCGGGAGTGACCGGGGAGCTGTTTTTT
CASSQDPGVTGELFF
>TRBJ1-2|TRBV5-6|.|.
TGTGCCAGCAGCGGAATGACAAGTTTTCTCTATGGCTACACCTTC
CASSGMTSFLYGYTF
>TRBJ2-1|TRBV18|.|.
TGTGCCAGCTCACCAATCATACGTGAAGATGAGCAGTTCTTC
CASSPIIREDEQFF
>TRBJ1-6|TRBV15|.|TRBD1
TGTGCCACCAGCAGACGAACAGGGGAGCTTTCACCCCTCCACTTT
CATSRRTGELSPLHF
>TRBJ2-1|TRBV9|.|TRBD2
TGTGCCAGCAGCGGGACTAGCGGGGGGCTTCCAAGCTCCTACAATGAGCAGTTCTTC
CASSGTSGGLPSSYNEQFF
>TRBJ2-1|TRBV9|.|TRBD1
TGTGCCAGCAGCAGGACAGGGTCCCGCTACAATGAGCAGTTCTTC
CASSRTGSRYNEQFF
>TRBJ1-4|TRBV6-6|.|.
TGTGCCAGCACCGGACCCACCCTTAATGAAAAACTGTTTTTT
CASTGPTLNEKLFF
>TRBJ2-2|TRBV28|once|.
TGTGCCAGCAGAACCGGGACGGCGAACACCGGGGAGCTGTTTTTT
CASRTGTANTGELFF
>TRBJ1-2|TRBV2|.|.
TGTGCCAGCAGTAACGCAGCTTCCTCCACCTTC
CASSNAASSTF
>TRBJ1-6|TRBV19|.|.
TGTGCCAGTAGTTTGACAGGTGAAGATTCACCCCTCCACTTT
CASSLTGEDSPLHF
>TRBJ1-5|TRBV5-1|.|.
TGCGCCAGCAGCTTGGAAGGGGGAGGTCAGCCCCAGCATTTT
CASSLEGGGQPQHF
>TRBJ1-4|TRBV6-4|.|TRBD1
TGTGCCAGCAGTTACAGGGGGGCTCTGGATGAAAAACTGTTTTTT
CASSYRGALDEKLFF
>TRBJ1-1|TRBV4-2|.|TRBD1
TGTGCCAGCAGCCAAGAGAGGGACAGGCTGTTGACTGAAGCTTTCTTT
CASSQERDRLLTEAFF
>TRBJ1-1|TRBV7-6|.|TRBD1
TGTGCCAGCACCCGGGACAGGGAGACGACTGAAGCTTTCTTT
CASTRDRETTEAFF
>TRBJ2-5|TRBV7-8|.|.
TGTGCCAGCAGCCCTCGACCTACGGCAGGGGATTTGGAGACCCAGTACTTC
CASSPRPTAGDLETQYF
>TRBJ1-3|TRBV9|.|TRBD1
TGTGCCAGCAGCCCGGGGACAGAACGGTCCTCTGGAAACACCATATATTTT
CASSPGTERSSGNTIYF
>TRBJ2-1|TRBV2|.|TRBD2
TGTGCCAGCAGTTTAGCGGGGGCCTACAATGAGCAGTTCTTC
CASSLAGAYNEQFF
>TRBJ1-3|TRBV4-1|.|.
TGCGCCAGCAGCCAAGAGTCTGGGTCTGGAAACACCATATATTTT
CASSQESGSGNTIYF
>TRBJ2-3|TRBV5-8|once|.
TGTGCCAGCAGCTTGTACAGGGGCACAGATACGCAGTATTTT
CASSLYRGTDTQYF
>TRBJ2-6|TRBV4-1|.|TRBD2
TGCGCCAGCAGCGCTACGCTAGCGGGGCACGGCACCTCTTCTGGGGCCAACGTCCTGACTTTC
CASSATLAGHGTSSGANVLTF
>TRBJ1-5|TRBV19|.|.
TGTGCCAGTAGTCCCTGGAATCAGCCCCAGCATTTT
CASSPWNQPQHF
>TRBJ2-1|TRBV5-1|.|TRBD1
TGCGCCAGCAGCCTGACAGGGGGCTTAGCCTACAATGAGCAGTTCTTC
CASSLTGGLAYNEQFF
>TRBJ1-2|TRBV6-6|.|.
TGTGCCAGCAGTTACTCGCCAGGGGAGCTTCCCTATGGCTACACCTTC
CASSYSPGELPYGYTF
>TRBJ2-5|TRBV9|.|.
TGTGCCAGCAGCGTACGCCAGGGTGGGTTGCAAGAGACCCAGTACTTC
CASSVRQGGLQETQYF
>TRBJ2-3|TRBV18|.|TRBD2
TGTGCCAGCTCACCAGCGGGGGTGGGCACAGATACGCAGTATTTT
CASSPAGVGTDTQYF
>TRBJ1-4|TRBV18|.|TRBD1
TGTGCCAGCTCCCCGGGGTCACGGACAGGGGAAAAACTGTTTTTT
CASSPGSRTGEKLFF
>TRBJ1-1|TRBV9|.|TRBD1
TGTGCCAGCAGCCCGACGACAGGGGATTATGGCACTGAAGCTTTCTTT
CASSPTTGDYGTEAFF
>TRBJ2-5|TRBV30|.|.
TGTGCCTGGAGTTCCCACCCGGGGGACCAAGAGACCCAGTACTTC
CAWSSHPGDQETQYF
>TRBJ2-2|TRBV14|.|.
TGTGCCAGCAGCCAAGCGGTATCCGGGGAGCTGTTTTTT
CASSQAVSGELFF
>TRBJ2-4|TRBV19|.|.
TGTGCCAGTAGTATACCCTCATCCAGCATTCAGTACTTC
CASSIPSSSIQYF
>TRBJ2-5|TRBV7-2|.|.
TGTGCCAGCAGCGCCCAGGGGCCGGAGACCCAGTACTTC
CASSAQGPETQYF
>TRBJ2-2|TRBV6-1|.|.
TGTGCCAGCAGTGAAGCGGGAGGGGGGCGCGGCACCGGGGAGCTGTTTTTT
CASSEAGGGRGTGELFF
>TRBJ2-5|TRBV29-1|.|.
TGCAGCGTCGGATCTCCTAGGGCAGGAAAAGAGACCCAGTACTTC
CSVGSPRAGKETQYF
>TRBJ1-5|TRBV2|.|.
TGTGCCAGCAGTGCTGGGGGGGAAGTCGGCAATCAGCCCCAGCATTTT
CASSAGGEVGNQPQHF
>TRBJ1-1|TRBV11-2|.|.
TGTGCCAGCAGCTTTTGGGTTGGGGACACTGAAGCTTTCTTT
CASSFWVGDTEAFF
>TRBJ1-2|TRBV11-2|.|.
TGTGCCAGCAGCCCAGGGCGGAGGGGGGGCCTCGGCTACACCTTC
CASSPGRRGGLGYTF